This TCR beta chain was retrieved from a study of OX40 agonist ivuxolimab in advanced cancers. Produced via immunoSEQ multiplex PCR; TCRdb's table is partial and in-frame only. The sample carries tens of thousands of clones, about nine tenths recorded once. V was clipped by 2 bases and J by 4 bases, with 11 bases between them. The germline CDR1 and CDR2 sequences are MGHRA and YSYEKL. The CDR3 is made up of 14 amino acids. The chain recombines TRBV4-1 with TRBJ2-5; D may be TRBD1 (6 bases). This receptor was obtained from an adult with an advanced solid tumor such as melanoma, head and neck, liver or kidney cancer. The input for sequencing was CD4+ or CD8+ T cells sorted from blood, taken in a trial of the OX40 agonist ivuxolimab. The CDR3 protein is CASSQRVGAETQYF. CDR3 sequence (DNA): TGCGCCAGCAGCCAAAGGGTGGGGGCAGAGACCCAGTACTTC.